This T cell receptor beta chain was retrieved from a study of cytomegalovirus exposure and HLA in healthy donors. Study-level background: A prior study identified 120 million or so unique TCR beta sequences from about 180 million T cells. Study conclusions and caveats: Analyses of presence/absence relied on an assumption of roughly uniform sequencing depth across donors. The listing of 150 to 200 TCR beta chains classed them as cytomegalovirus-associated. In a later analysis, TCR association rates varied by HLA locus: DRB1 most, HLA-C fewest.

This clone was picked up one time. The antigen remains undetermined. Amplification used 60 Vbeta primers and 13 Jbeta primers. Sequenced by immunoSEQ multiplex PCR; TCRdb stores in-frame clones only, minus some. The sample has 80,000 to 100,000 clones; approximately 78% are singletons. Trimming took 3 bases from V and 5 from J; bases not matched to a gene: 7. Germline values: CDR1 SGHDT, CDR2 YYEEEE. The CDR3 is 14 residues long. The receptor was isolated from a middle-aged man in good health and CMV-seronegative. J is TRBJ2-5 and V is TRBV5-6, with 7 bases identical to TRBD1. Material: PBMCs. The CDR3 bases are TGTGCCAGCAGCTACCGGGACAGTATGGAGACCCAGTACTTC. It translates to CASSYRDSMETQYF. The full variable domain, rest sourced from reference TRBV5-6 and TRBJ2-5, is DAGVTQSPTHLIKTRGQQVTLRCSPKSGHDTVSWYQQALGQGPQFIFQYYEEEERQRGNFPDRFSGHQFPNYSSELNVNALLLGDSALYLCASSYRDSMETQYFGPGTRLLVL.